Listed below are T cell receptor beta chains from one sample, sequenced in a study of cytomegalovirus exposure and HLA in healthy donors. Sequenced by immunoSEQ multiplex PCR; TCRdb stores in-frame clones only, minus some. Of about 130,000 clones listed, about 80% are singletons. Sequencing was performed on PBMCs. These receptors all come from a woman in her forties in good health and CMV-seronegative. CDR3s include the opening cysteine and the closing phenylalanine or tryptophan. A D gene is named only where the DNA matches it firmly. Not every row has a clone size; where given, it reads once, few, many or a size class.

v_gene	abundance	d_gene	j_gene	CDR3aa	CDR3nt
TRBV5-1	few	TRBD1	TRBJ1-1	CASSLEAGGEAFF	TGCGCCAGCAGCTTGGAGGCAGGGGGCGAAGCTTTCTTT
TRBV28	NA	TRBD2	TRBJ2-7	CASSQPQRGLSYEQYF	TGTGCCAGCAGTCAACCCCAGCGGGGGCTGTCCTACGAGCAGTACTTC
TRBV27	once	NA	TRBJ2-7	CASRRGSYEQYF	TGTGCCAGCAGAAGGGGGAGCTACGAGCAGTACTTC
TRBV6-1	NA	TRBD2	TRBJ2-1	CASSALAGSYNEQFF	TGTGCCAGCAGTGCCCTAGCGGGCTCCTACAATGAGCAGTTCTTC
TRBV7-2	NA	TRBD1	TRBJ2-5	CASSLTGGARTQYF	TGTGCCAGCAGCCTAACAGGGGGTGCACGGACCCAGTACTTC
TRBV10-3	NA	NA	TRBJ1-1	CAISDKSKNTEAFF	TGTGCCATCAGTGACAAATCTAAGAACACTGAAGCTTTCTTT
TRBV2	NA	TRBD1	TRBJ2-2	CASNLAGGNTGELFF	TGTGCCAGCAACTTAGCAGGGGGGAACACCGGGGAGCTGTTTTTT
TRBV5-1	NA	NA	TRBJ1-2	CASSFDSYGYTF	TGCGCCAGCAGCTTTGACAGCTATGGCTACACCTTC
TRBV6-1	few	NA	TRBJ1-1	CASSEGGYSEAFF	TGTGCCAGCAGTGAGGGGGGTTACTCAGAAGCTTTCTTT
TRBV27	NA	TRBD1	TRBJ1-1	CASSNRDRPNTEAFF	TGTGCCAGCAGCAACCGGGACAGACCGAACACTGAAGCTTTCTTT
TRBV2	NA	NA	TRBJ1-6	CASSVDSRIYNSPLHF	TGTGCCAGCAGTGTCGACAGCAGAATCTATAATTCACCCCTCCACTTT
TRBV4-3	NA	TRBD2	TRBJ2-3	CASSQGASGRTDTQYF	TGCGCCAGCAGCCAAGGGGCTAGCGGGAGGACAGATACGCAGTATTTT
TRBV19	NA	NA	TRBJ1-1	CASSIDIGQNLEAFF	TGTGCCAGTAGTATAGATATTGGACAGAACCTTGAAGCTTTCTTT
TRBV6-4	once	NA	TRBJ2-3	CASSAEGEDTQYF	TGTGCCAGCAGTGCCGAGGGAGAAGATACGCAGTATTTT
TRBV28	NA	TRBD1	TRBJ1-3	CASSPAGQDSGNTIYF	TGTGCCAGCAGTCCCGCCGGACAGGATTCTGGAAACACCATATATTTT
TRBV4-2	once	TRBD1	TRBJ1-4	CASSSAGQSNEKLFF	TGTGCCAGCAGCTCGGCGGGACAGAGTAATGAAAAACTGTTTTTT
TRBV6-1	NA	NA	TRBJ1-4	CASGSSGDREKLFF	TGTGCCAGCGGATCATCAGGGGATCGCGAAAAACTGTTTTTT
TRBV6-5	few	TRBD2	TRBJ2-1	CASSPLTSGYNEQFF	TGTGCCAGCAGTCCGCTGACTAGCGGATACAATGAGCAGTTCTTC
TRBV4-1	NA	NA	TRBJ1-4	CASSQRQVGEKLFF	TGCGCCAGCAGCCAGAGACAGGTTGGGGAAAAACTGTTTTTT
TRBV4-2	NA	NA	TRBJ2-1	CASSQWHGAGTYNEQFF	TGTGCCAGCAGCCAATGGCATGGAGCGGGTACCTACAATGAGCAGTTCTTC
TRBV4-3	NA	NA	TRBJ1-2	CASSQDLAQYYGYTF	TGCGCCAGCAGCCAAGATCTTGCGCAATACTATGGCTACACCTTC
TRBV11-2	once	TRBD2	TRBJ2-5	CASSWPLVAGETQYF	TGTGCCAGCAGCTGGCCTTTGGTAGCGGGAGAGACCCAGTACTTC
TRBV11-2	few	NA	TRBJ1-5	CASSLEGAARQPQHF	TGTGCCAGCAGCTTAGAGGGGGCGGCGAGGCAGCCCCAGCATTTT
TRBV5-1	NA	NA	TRBJ1-2	CASSKEGNYGYTF	TGCGCCAGCAGCAAGGAGGGGAACTATGGCTACACCTTC
TRBV11-3	NA	NA	TRBJ1-1	CASSYRQATEAFF	TGTGCCAGCAGTTATCGACAGGCCACTGAAGCTTTCTTT
TRBV6-5	once	NA	TRBJ2-7	CASRQGYEQYF	TGTGCCAGCAGACAGGGCTACGAGCAGTACTTC
TRBV6-4	NA	TRBD2	TRBJ2-3	CASILRDYRTDTQYF	TGTGCCAGCATTCTCCGGGACTACCGCACAGATACGCAGTATTTT
TRBV7-9	NA	NA	TRBJ1-2	CAGTGDGYTF	TGTGCCGGAACAGGCGATGGCTACACCTTC
TRBV28	once	NA	TRBJ2-1	CASSQAGGEQFF	TGTGCCAGCAGCCAGGCAGGGGGGGAGCAGTTCTTC
TRBV7-6	NA	NA	TRBJ2-7	CASSLEAGPQYF	TGTGCCAGCAGCTTAGAGGCAGGGCCTCAGTACTTC
TRBV27	NA	NA	TRBJ2-2	CASSLSRREVAIGELFF	TGTGCCAGCAGTTTATCGAGGAGGGAGGTTGCCATTGGGGAGCTGTTTTTT
TRBV4-1	NA	TRBD1	TRBJ2-1	CASSQVTTGGGYEQFF	TGCGCCAGCAGCCAAGTAACGACAGGGGGCGGGTATGAGCAGTTCTTC
TRBV11-1	NA	TRBD2	TRBJ2-7	CASSPHSGRSNEQYF	TGTGCCAGCAGTCCACATAGCGGGAGGTCAAACGAGCAGTACTTC